The 4 T cell receptor beta chains reported below all come from one sample, sequenced in a study of graft-versus-host responses after intestinal transplantation (dated by TCRdb to the early 2020s). What the time point label conveys for this sample: cells obtained before transplantation from donor or recipient. Libraries were prepared through the immunoSEQ multiplex PCR assay. In its TCRdb copy, this immuneACCESS table keeps in-frame sequences only and misses some clones. Where compared with another copy, unresolved V genes explain less than half of these, and the others have no known cause. This sample gives roughly 4,000 clones in total; under 25% of them show up just once. About 5.5% of the sample is in the top ten clones. This material consisted of alloreactive CD4+ T cells from a mixed lymphocyte reaction culture, taken before transplantation. Taken with the paper, the label for cell subset or site translates to: CFSE-low proliferating T cells sorted from roughly six-day pre-transplant mixed lymphocyte reaction (GvH or HvG direction). All receptors come from a human patient who was an organ donor for intestinal transplantation.

The V call is TRBV4-2, the J call TRBJ2-3; D unresolved. Germline V gene data show CDR1 as LGHNA and CDR2 as YNFKEQ. With 4 bases removed from V and 5 bases from J, the gap between germline ends came to 19 bases. This CDR3 region has 16 residues. CDR3: CASSPTPIGGGDTQYF. Here the CDR3 DNA reads TGTGCCAGCAGCCCGACCCCCATAGGCGGCGGAGATACGCAGTATTTT.

This clone has just a few counts. The gene calls are TRBV19 and TRBJ1-1; tentatively, D is TRBD1 (6 bases). The V end was cut by 5 bases, the J end by 1 base, with 11 bases between. The length of the CDR3 is 14 residues. Germline V gene sequence: CDR1 LNHDA, CDR2 SQIVND (reference sequence). In nucleotides, the CDR3 is TGTGCCAGTAGTTTCTCGGGACAGAACACTGAAGCTTTCTTT. This encodes CASSFSGQNTEAFF.

The V gene is TRBV5-4, the J gene TRBJ1-4, with D hard to call. Between the trimmed V and J ends, which lost 4 bases and 12 bases, there was a span of 16 bases. Germline V gene lookup returns CDR1 SGHNT and CDR2 YYREEE (reference sequence). The CDR3 loop spans 13 amino acids. The CDR3 nucleotides are TGTGCCAGCAGCAACCGGGTCTCGGAGGAACTGTTTTTT. It translates to CASSNRVSEELFF.

The chain carries TRBV29-1 and TRBJ1-1, with unresolved D. The CDR3 covers 14 residues. Looked up from germline, CDR1 is SQVTM and CDR2 is ANQGSEA. Trimming stripped 1 base from V and 3 bases from J, with 12 bases between. The CDR3 here is CSVEGARMDTEAFF. In nucleotides, the CDR3 is TGCAGCGTTGAAGGGGCCAGGATGGACACTGAAGCTTTCTTT.